The 5 T cell receptor beta chains below were found in one sample sequenced in a study of neurological immune-mediated disorders. Each CDR3 protein is one row after TCRdb ran MiXCR on the 5' RACE reads. The table has fewer than 70,000 distinct CDR3 sequences, more than 7.5% seen once; the top ten hold approximately 12%. Documented time point: longitudinal time-point 2. The material sequenced was PBMCs. The receptor source for this set is a man aged 25-45 years in good health.

This clonotype was recorded at least ten times. V is TRBV10-2 and J is TRBJ2-1, with D tentatively TRBD2 (6 bases). The CDR3 consists of 13 residues. Germline CDR1 WSHSY, CDR2 SAAADI. Trimming pared 10 bases from V and 4 bases from J, leaving 14 bases between. The CDR3 bases are TGCGCCACCAGCGGGTTCCGGTACAATGAGCAGTTCTTC. Protein: CATSGFRYNEQFF.

This clonotype was observed many times. The rearrangement uses TRBV4-1 and TRBJ1-1; possibly TRBD1 for D (6 bases). Trimming took off 0 bases at V and 1 base at J, with 15 bases between the two ends. The CDR3 spans 17 residues. Per the germline V gene, CDR1 is MGHRA and CDR2 is YSYEKL. The CDR3: CASSQDYSRGPNTEAFF. Here the CDR3 DNA reads TGCGCCAGCAGCCAAGATTACTCCAGGGGCCCGAACACTGAAGCTTTCTTT.

This clonotype was seen many times. This chain joins TRBV28 and TRBJ2-1; the D call may be TRBD1 or TRBD2 (5 bases each). This CDR3 region has 16 residues. Germline CDR1 and CDR2: MDHEN and SYDVKM. V was trimmed by 6 bases and J by 3 bases, leaving 18 bases between them. The CDR3 DNA reads TGTGCCAGCAGACCTGGGCGGACACTAGACTACAATGAGCAGTTCTTC. Translation gives CASRPGRTLDYNEQFF.

This clonotype showed up many times. The chain couples TRBV14 to TRBJ1-1; D is unclear. Trimming removed 3 bases from V and 4 bases from J, with 9 bases in between. CDR1 is SGHDN, CDR2 FVKESK, per germline. This CDR3 is 13 amino acids long. The CDR3 DNA reads as TGTGCCAGCAGCCAGGACTGGGTCACTGAAGCTTTCTTT. Translation: CASSQDWVTEAFF.

The rearrangement joins TRBV12-3 or TRBV12-4 to TRBJ1-5; D is uncertain. The V end lost 3 bases, the J end lost 3 bases, and 6 bases lay between the germline ends. This CDR3 region has 13 residues. The CDR3 nucleotides read TGTGCCAGCAGTTTGCAGGACAATCAGCCCCAGCATTTT. Encoded protein: CASSLQDNQPQHF.